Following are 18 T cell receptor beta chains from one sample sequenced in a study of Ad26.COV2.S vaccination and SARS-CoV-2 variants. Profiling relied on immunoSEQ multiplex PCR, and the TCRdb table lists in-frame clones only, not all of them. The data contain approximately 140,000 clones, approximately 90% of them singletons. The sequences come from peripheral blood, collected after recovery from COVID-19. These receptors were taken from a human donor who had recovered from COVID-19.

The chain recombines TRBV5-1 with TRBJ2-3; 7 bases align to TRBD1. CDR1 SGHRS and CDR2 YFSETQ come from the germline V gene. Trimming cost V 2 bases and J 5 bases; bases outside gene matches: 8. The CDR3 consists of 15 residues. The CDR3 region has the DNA TGCGCCAGCAGCTTAGAAGTACAGGGGATAGATACGCAGTATTTT. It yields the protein CASSLEVQGIDTQYF.

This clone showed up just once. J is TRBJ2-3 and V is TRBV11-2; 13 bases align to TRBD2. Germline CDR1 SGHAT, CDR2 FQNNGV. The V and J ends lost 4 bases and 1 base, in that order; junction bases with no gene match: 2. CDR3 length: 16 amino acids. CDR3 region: CASSSGLAGRTDTQYF. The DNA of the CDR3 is TGTGCCAGCAGCTCGGGACTAGCGGGACGCACAGATACGCAGTATTTT.

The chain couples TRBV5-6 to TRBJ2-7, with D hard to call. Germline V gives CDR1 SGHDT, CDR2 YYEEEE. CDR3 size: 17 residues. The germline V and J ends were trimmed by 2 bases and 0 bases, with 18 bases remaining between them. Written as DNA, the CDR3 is TGTGCCAGCAGCTTTGGAGCGTGGGCCAACTCCTCCTACGAGCAGTACTTC. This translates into CASSFGAWANSSYEQYF.

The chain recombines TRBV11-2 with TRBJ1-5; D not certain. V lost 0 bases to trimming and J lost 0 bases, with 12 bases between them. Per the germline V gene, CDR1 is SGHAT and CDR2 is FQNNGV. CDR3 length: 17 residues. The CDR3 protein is CASSLEGGHFSNQPQHF. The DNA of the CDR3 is TGTGCCAGCAGCTTAGAGGGAGGCCACTTTAGCAATCAGCCCCAGCATTTT.

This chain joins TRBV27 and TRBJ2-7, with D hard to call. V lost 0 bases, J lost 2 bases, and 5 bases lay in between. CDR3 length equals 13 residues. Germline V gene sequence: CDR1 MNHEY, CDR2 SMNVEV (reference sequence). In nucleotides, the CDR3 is TGTGCCAGCAGTTTATCGCAGACCTACGAGCAGTACTTC. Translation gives CASSLSQTYEQYF.

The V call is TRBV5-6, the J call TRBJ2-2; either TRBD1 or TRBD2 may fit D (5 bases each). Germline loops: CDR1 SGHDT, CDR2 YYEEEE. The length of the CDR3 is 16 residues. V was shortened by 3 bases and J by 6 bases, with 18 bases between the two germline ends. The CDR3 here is CASSWGGAGGSGELFF. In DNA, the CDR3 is TGTGCCAGCAGCTGGGGTGGTGCTGGGGGATCCGGGGAGCTGTTTTTT.

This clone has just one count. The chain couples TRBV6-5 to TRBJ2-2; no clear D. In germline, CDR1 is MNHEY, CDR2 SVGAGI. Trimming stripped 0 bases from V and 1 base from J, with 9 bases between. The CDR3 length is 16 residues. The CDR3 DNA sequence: TGTGCCAGCAGTTACTCGCAGGTGGTGAACACCGGGGAGCTGTTTTTT. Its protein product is CASSYSQVVNTGELFF.

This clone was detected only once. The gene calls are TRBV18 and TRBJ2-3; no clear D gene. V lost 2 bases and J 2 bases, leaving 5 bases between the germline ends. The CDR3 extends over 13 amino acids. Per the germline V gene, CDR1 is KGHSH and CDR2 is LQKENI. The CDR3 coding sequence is TGTGCCAGCTCACCAAGAACCACAGATACGCAGTATTTT. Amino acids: CASSPRTTDTQYF. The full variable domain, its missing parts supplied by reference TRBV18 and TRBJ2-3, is NAGVMQNPRHLVRRRGQEARLRCSPMKGHSHVYWYRQLPEEGLKFMVYLQKENIIDESGMPKERFSAEFPKEGPSILRIQQVVRGDSAAYFCASSPRTTDTQYFGPGTRLTVL.

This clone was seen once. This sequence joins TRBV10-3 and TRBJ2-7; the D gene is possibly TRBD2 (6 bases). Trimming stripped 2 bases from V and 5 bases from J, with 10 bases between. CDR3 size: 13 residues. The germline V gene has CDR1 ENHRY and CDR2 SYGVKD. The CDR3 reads CAISERRADEQYF. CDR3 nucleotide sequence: TGTGCCATCAGTGAGAGGAGGGCCGACGAGCAGTACTTC.

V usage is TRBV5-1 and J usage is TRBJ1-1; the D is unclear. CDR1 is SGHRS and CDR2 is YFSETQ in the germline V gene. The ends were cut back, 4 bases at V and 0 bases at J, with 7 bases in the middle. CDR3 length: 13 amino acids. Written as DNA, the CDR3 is TGCGCCAGCAGCCCTGCTATGAACACTGAAGCTTTCTTT. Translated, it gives CASSPAMNTEAFF.

The CDR3 DNA is TGTGCCAGCAGCCCCGCTTATAGCACAGATACGCAGTATTTT. Its translation: CASSPAYSTDTQYF. This rearrangement joins TRBV5-4 to TRBJ2-3; D not certain. CDR3 length equals 14 residues. Trimming removed 4 bases from V and 0 bases from J, with 9 bases in between. Germline V gene lookup returns CDR1 SGHNT and CDR2 YYREEE (reference sequence).

The CDR3 region is CATDVGTEAFF. CDR3 DNA sequence: TGTGCCACGGACGTGGGCACTGAAGCTTTCTTT. The chain joins TRBV19 to TRBJ1-1; D not certain. This CDR3 has 11 amino acids. Trimming removed 10 bases from V and 4 bases from J, with 10 bases in between. The germline V gene has CDR1 LNHDA and CDR2 SQIVND (reference sequence).

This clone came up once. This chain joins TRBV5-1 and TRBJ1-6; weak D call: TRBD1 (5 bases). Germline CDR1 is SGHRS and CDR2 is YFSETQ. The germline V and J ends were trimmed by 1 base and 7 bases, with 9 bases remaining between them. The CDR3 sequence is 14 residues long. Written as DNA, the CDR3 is TGCGCCAGCAGCTTGTCCGACAGAAATTCACCCCTCCACTTT. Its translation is CASSLSDRNSPLHF.

The CDR3 region is CASSPGQGGAFF. The CDR3, as DNA: TGTGCCAGCAGCCCGGGACAGGGCGGGGCTTTCTTT. The V gene is TRBV5-6, the J gene TRBJ1-1, with TRBD1 matching 9 bases. Germline V gene data show CDR1 as SGHDT and CDR2 as YYEEEE. With V trimmed by 4 bases and J by 11 bases, 6 bases remained unmatched. This CDR3 comprises 12 residues.

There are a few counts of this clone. Here the CDR3 reads CASSLSGELFF. The DNA for the CDR3 is TGTGCCAGCAGCTTATCCGGGGAGCTGTTTTTT. The J gene is TRBJ2-2, the V gene TRBV11-2; unclear D gene. Germline-derived CDR1 and CDR2 are SGHAT and FQNNGV. CDR3 length equals 11 residues. Trimming shortened V by 2 bases and J by 6 bases, and 1 base separated the two germline ends. The entire variable domain, with the rest obtained from reference TRBV11-2 and TRBJ2-2, is as follows: EAGVAQSPRYKIIEKRQSVAFWCNPISGHATLYWYQQILGQGPKLLIQFQNNGVVDDSQLPKDRFSAERLKGVDSTLKIQPAKLEDSAVYLCASSLSGELFFGEGSRLTVL.

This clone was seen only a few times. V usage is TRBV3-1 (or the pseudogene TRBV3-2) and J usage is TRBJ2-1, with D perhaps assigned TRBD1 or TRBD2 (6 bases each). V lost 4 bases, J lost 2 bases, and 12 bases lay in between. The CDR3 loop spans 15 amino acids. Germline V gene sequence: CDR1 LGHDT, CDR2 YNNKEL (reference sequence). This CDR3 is CASSPNGGAYNEQFF. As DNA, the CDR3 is TGTGCCAGCAGCCCGAACGGGGGCGCCTACAATGAGCAGTTCTTC.

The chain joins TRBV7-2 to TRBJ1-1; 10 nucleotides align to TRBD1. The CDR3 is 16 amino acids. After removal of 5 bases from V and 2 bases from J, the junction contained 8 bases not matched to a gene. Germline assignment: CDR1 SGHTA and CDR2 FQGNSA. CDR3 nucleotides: TGTGCCAGCAGCGAAGGACAGGGGGTCGTTAACACTGAAGCTTTCTTT. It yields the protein CASSEGQGVVNTEAFF.

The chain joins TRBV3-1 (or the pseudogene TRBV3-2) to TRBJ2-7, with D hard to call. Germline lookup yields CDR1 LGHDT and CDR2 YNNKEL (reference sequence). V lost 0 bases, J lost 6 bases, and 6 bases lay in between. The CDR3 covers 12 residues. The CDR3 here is CASSQEGREQYF. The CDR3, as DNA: TGTGCCAGCAGCCAAGAAGGCCGCGAGCAGTACTTC.